The sequence of this TCR beta chain was determined in a study of radiotherapy plus CTLA-4 blockade in lung cancer. With 6 bases clipped from V and 2 bases from J, the junction kept 5 bases outside the gene matches. This CDR3 has 15 amino acids. Germline loops: CDR1 LNHNV, CDR2 YYDKDF (reference sequence). General study findings and limits: Early blood T cell clone dynamics reportedly forecast response best, with interferon-beta. Radiotherapy with ipilimumab was followed by blood expansion of tumor-derived clones.

Profiled with immunoSEQ multiplex PCR; TCRdb holds only in-frame clones, not every one. The profile shows approximately 94,000 clones, roughly 80% of them singletons. Regarding this clone: As yet, its antigen is unknown.

The study treated chemo-refractory metastatic non-small-cell lung cancer patients with focal radiation plus ipilimumab CTLA-4 blockade. The sample consisted of peripheral blood, taken from a patient treated with radiotherapy plus ipilimumab. This TCR derives from a human donor with non-small cell lung cancer that progressed on radiotherapy plus ipilimumab. V gene TRBV15 combines with J gene TRBJ1-5, with 9 bases aligning to TRBD1. This chain's CDR3 is CATRRTGDGNQPQHF. The CDR3 DNA sequence: TGTGCCACCAGGAGGACAGGGGATGGCAATCAGCCCCAGCATTTT. Using reference TRBV15 and TRBJ1-5 for the parts outside the CDR3, the full variable domain is DAMVIQNPRYQVTQFGKPVTLSCSQTLNHNVMYWYQQKSSQAPKLLFHYYDKDFNNEADTPDNFQSRRPNTSFCFLDIRSPGLGDTAMYLCATRRTGDGNQPQHFGDGTRLSIL.